The next 11 T cell receptor beta chains were all read from a single sample in a study of cytomegalovirus exposure and HLA in healthy donors. The PCR ran on 60 Vbeta and 13 Jbeta primers. Only in-frame clones appear in the TCRdb table, and some are missing; sequencing was by immunoSEQ multiplex PCR. The table has 90,000 to 100,000 clones, 78% seen once. Specimen: PBMCs. The receptor set was obtained from an older woman in good health and CMV-seronegative.

The chain links TRBV29-1 to TRBJ1-6, with a possible D match to TRBD1 (6 bases). The CDR3 length is 12 residues. Germline lookup yields CDR1 SQVTM and CDR2 ANQGSEA. The V gene lost 6 bases and the J gene lost 7 bases, with 10 bases spanning the gap. The CDR3 here is CSVKQGNSPLHF. DNA for the CDR3: TGCAGCGTGAAGCAGGGGAATTCACCCCTCCACTTT.

The genes are TRBV30 and TRBJ2-1; 7 bases line up with TRBD2. Trimming at V came to 4 bases and at J to 4 bases, leaving 4 bases not matched to a gene. This CDR3 contains 13 residues. Germline CDR1 reads GTSNPN; CDR2 reads SVGIG (reference sequence). The CDR3 DNA follows: TGTGCCTGGACTAGCGGCAATTACAATGAGCAGTTCTTC. Amino acid sequence: CAWTSGNYNEQFF.

This chain links TRBV6-6 with TRBJ1-4; the D gene is possibly TRBD1 (6 bases). The CDR3 loop spans 14 amino acids. CDR1 is MNHNY, CDR2 SVGAGI, per germline (reference sequence). V lost 3 bases and J lost 5, with 10 bases in between. As DNA, the CDR3 is TGTGCCAGCAGTTATAGAGGGACAAATGAAAAACTGTTTTTT. As protein: CASSYRGTNEKLFF.

The chain has TRBV23-1 and TRBJ2-5, with 9 nucleotides matching TRBD1. TRBV23-1 is known as an ORF, though its function is uncertain. The CDR3 consists of 15 residues. V was pared by 3 bases and J by 4 bases, with 6 bases of the junction left unmatched. Here the CDR3 reads CASSQSKQGAETQYF. Written as DNA, the CDR3 is TGCGCCAGCAGTCAGTCAAAACAGGGGGCAGAGACCCAGTACTTC.

The chain carries TRBV6-5 and TRBJ1-1, with unresolved D. The CDR3 is 14 amino acids. Germline V gene lookup returns CDR1 MNHEY and CDR2 SVGAGI. Trimming shortened V by 2 bases and J by 1 base, and 8 bases separated the two germline ends. The CDR3 loop is CASSYTPGNTEAFF. The CDR3 DNA reads TGTGCCAGCAGTTACACTCCAGGGAACACTGAAGCTTTCTTT.

The chain has TRBV27 and TRBJ2-7; a weak D match, TRBD1 (5 bases). This CDR3 is 13 amino acids long. Germline CDR1 is MNHEY and CDR2 is SMNVEV (reference sequence). V lost 4 bases, J lost 4 bases, and 11 bases lay in between. In nucleotides, the CDR3 is TGTGCCAGCAGTTCCGACCAGGGATACGAGCAGTACTTC. It codes for CASSSDQGYEQYF.

This sequence joins TRBV18 and TRBJ2-7; 7 nucleotides line up with TRBD2. This CDR3 is 15 amino acids long. Germline CDR1 is KGHSH and CDR2 is LQKENI. The V and J ends lost 0 bases and 6 bases, in that order; junction bases with no gene match: 8. As DNA, the CDR3 is TGTGCCAGCTCACCACCGGGAGGGACCCACTTCGAGCAGTACTTC. Amino acid sequence: CASSPPGGTHFEQYF.

The V gene is TRBV28, the J gene TRBJ1-2; a possible D gene is TRBD1 (5 bases). V shed 6 bases and J shed 7 bases, with 12 bases lying between them. This CDR3 contains 12 residues. Germline CDR1 reads MDHEN; CDR2 reads SYDVKM. CDR3 sequence: CASRLAGVGYTF. The CDR3, as DNA: TGTGCCAGCAGGCTTGCGGGGGTTGGCTACACCTTC.

The chain employs TRBV7-2 and TRBJ1-5; D may be TRBD1 (5 bases). V dropped 4 bases and J dropped 2 bases, with 9 bases sitting between them. The CDR3 covers 14 residues. CDR1 SGHTA and CDR2 FQGNSA come from the germline V gene. CDR3 amino acids: CASSWGFGNQPQHF. CDR3 DNA sequence: TGTGCCAGCAGCTGGGGCTTCGGCAATCAGCCCCAGCATTTT.

The V gene is TRBV5-1, the J gene TRBJ2-5; TRBD2 is a possible D gene (5 bases). V lost 0 bases to trimming and J lost 5 bases, with 14 bases between them. The CDR3 has 15 amino acids. Germline CDR1 reads SGHRS; CDR2 reads YFSETQ. CDR3 residues: CASSLVVGEAETQYF. The CDR3 nucleotides are TGCGCCAGCAGCTTGGTTGTGGGAGAGGCGGAGACCCAGTACTTC.

This chain connects TRBV5-6 to TRBJ2-2; 12 bases map to TRBD2. With V trimmed by 0 bases and J by 7 bases, 4 bases remained unmatched. The CDR3 consists of 16 residues. Germline assignment: CDR1 SGHDT and CDR2 YYEEEE. The chain's CDR3 is CASSLALAGGGGELFF. The CDR3 coding sequence is TGTGCCAGCAGCTTGGCACTAGCGGGAGGTGGCGGGGAGCTGTTTTTT.